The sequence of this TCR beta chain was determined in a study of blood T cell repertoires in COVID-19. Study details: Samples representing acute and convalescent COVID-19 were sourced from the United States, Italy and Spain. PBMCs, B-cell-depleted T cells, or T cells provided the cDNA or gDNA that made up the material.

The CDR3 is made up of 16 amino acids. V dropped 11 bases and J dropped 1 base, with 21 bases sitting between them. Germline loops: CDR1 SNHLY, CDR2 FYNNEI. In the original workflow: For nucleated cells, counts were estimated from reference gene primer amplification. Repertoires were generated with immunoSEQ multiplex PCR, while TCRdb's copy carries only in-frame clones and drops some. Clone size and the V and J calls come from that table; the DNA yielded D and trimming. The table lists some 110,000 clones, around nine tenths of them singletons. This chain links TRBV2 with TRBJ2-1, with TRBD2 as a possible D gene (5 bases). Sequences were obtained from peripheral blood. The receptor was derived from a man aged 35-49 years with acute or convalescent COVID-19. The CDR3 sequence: CAGSPQRQPSYNEQFF. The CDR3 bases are TGTGCCGGTTCCCCGCAGCGGCAGCCTTCCTACAATGAGCAGTTCTTC.